Presented here are 14 T cell receptor beta chains from one specimen sequenced in a study of Tregs in tolerant kidney transplant recipients. Mixed chimerism was transient after nonmyeloablative marrow transplants from related graft donors. The repertoire was sequenced with immunoSEQ multiplex PCR; TCRdb's copy has only in-frame clones and lacks some. The sample totals 5,300 or so clones. Sample: CD4+ T cells from blood (PBMCs), taken roughly 15 months after the transplant. All receptors come from a human patient who received a combined kidney and bone marrow transplant. Some T cells may have originated in the graft donor.

Turning to this clone: Coverage ceases 3 residues before the CDR3 finishes, and the germline J gene fills in the end. This chain connects TRBV2 to TRBJ1-1, with TRBD1 identical over 7 bases. The CDR3 runs 14 residues. Germline V lookup: CDR1 SNHLY, CDR2 FYNNEI. V dropped 6 bases and J dropped 1; count of bases not matched to a gene: 5. The sequenced part of the CDR3 DNA is TGTGCCAGCAGGGAGGGACAGCGGAACACTGAA. It translates to CASREGQRNTE. The complete CDR3 protein is CASREGQRNTEAFF.

This clone is deemed medium-sized by its frequency. The junction and the germline gene differ at one end; a read error may be behind it. Read sequence stops 3 residues before the CDR3 end, and the germline J gene provides the missing end. This rearrangement joins TRBV4-2 to TRBJ2-4; 8 bases align to TRBD1. The CDR3 consists of 16 residues. Germline V gives CDR1 LGHNA, CDR2 YNFKEQ. Partial CDR3 DNA: TGCGCCAGCAGCCAGGGGAACAGGGGGAGCAAAAACATT. It specifies CASSQGNRGSKNI. The complete CDR3 reads CASSQGNRGSKNIQYF.

This clone registers large by frequency. The read terminates 3 residues ahead of where the CDR3 ends, so the germline J gene completes it. The V gene is TRBV20-1, the J gene TRBJ2-2; no firm D call. Germline assignment: CDR1 DFQATT and CDR2 SNEGSKA (reference sequence). Trimming stripped 6 bases from V and 7 bases from J, with 6 bases between. The CDR3 has 10 residues. The sequenced part of the CDR3 DNA is TGCAGTGCCCACTACGGGGAG. Translated: CSAHYGE. The entire CDR3 reads CSAHYGELFF.

About this clone itself: Read coverage stops 3 residues before the CDR3 terminus; the germline J gene supplies the remainder. The J gene is TRBJ1-4, the V gene TRBV27; D might be TRBD1 (6 bases). Germline CDR1 is MNHEY and CDR2 is SMNVEV (reference sequence). The V and J ends lost 6 bases and 3 bases respectively, with 14 bases between them. The CDR3 has 15 residues. CDR3 protein: CASRFGTSSNEKLFF. CDR3 bases read: TGTGCCAGCAGATTCGGGACAAGCTCTAATGAAAAA.

Remarks on this clone: The read terminates 3 residues ahead of where the CDR3 ends, so the germline J gene completes it. The chain has TRBV7-2 and TRBJ2-5; perhaps TRBD1 as D (6 bases). Trimming shortened V by 5 bases and J by 5 bases, and 15 bases separated the two germline ends. The germline CDR1 and CDR2 sequences are SGHTA and FQGNSA. The CDR3 has 14 amino acids. Partial CDR3 DNA: TGTGCCAGCAGCCAAACCGGGACACCCGAGACC. This sequence encodes CASSQTGTPET. The entire CDR3 is CASSQTGTPETQYF.

Points on this clone: The observed sequence ends 3 residues before the CDR3 terminus, with the missing tail filled in from the germline J gene. The V call is TRBV5-4, the J call TRBJ2-1, with 11 positions matching TRBD2. In germline, CDR1 is SGHNT, CDR2 YYREEE (reference sequence). The junction had 2 bases not matched to a gene; V was cut back by 0 bases and J by 6 bases. This CDR3 comprises 15 residues. The CDR3 DNA, read in part, is TGTGCCAGCAGCTTGGTAGCGGGGGGGCGCAATGAG. This encodes CASSLVAGGRNE. The whole CDR3 sequence reads CASSLVAGGRNEQFF.

Concerning this clone: Coverage ceases 3 residues before the CDR3 finishes, and the germline J gene fills in the end. The rearrangement links TRBV6-2 or TRBV6-3 to TRBJ2-7; the match to TRBD2 covers 10 bases. Unmatched junction bases numbered 3, after V lost 2 bases and J lost 2 bases. Germline assignment: CDR1 MNHEY and CDR2 SVGEGT. CDR3 size: 15 residues. CDR3 in amino acids: CASSYRTSGTYEQYF. The CDR3 bases that were read are TGTGCCAGCAGTTACAGGACTAGCGGAACCTACGAG.

A note on this clone: The read falls 3 residues short of the CDR3 end, and the missing part is taken from the germline J gene. The gene calls are TRBV20-1 and TRBJ2-7, with 10 bases lining up with TRBD1. Germline trimming cut 4 bases from V and 6 bases from J; bases unmatched to any gene: 18. The CDR3 has 17 amino acids. Per the germline V gene, CDR1 is DFQATT and CDR2 is SNEGSKA (reference sequence). The CDR3 bases that were read are TGCAGTGCTAAAAGGCCCCTAGCCGGGACAGGGGATCCCGAG. Protein: CSAKRPLAGTGDPE. The complete CDR3 protein is CSAKRPLAGTGDPEQYF.

The CDR3 DNA, read in part, is TGTGCCAGTAGTATCCCAGAATATAGCAATCAGCCC. Protein sequence: CASSIPEYSNQP. The CDR3, in full, reads CASSIPEYSNQPQHF. The rearrangement uses TRBV19 and TRBJ1-5; D gene uncertain. The CDR3 is cut off 3 residues early in the read; its end comes from the germline J gene. Trimming cost V 3 bases and J 0 bases, with 9 bases left between them. Germline V gene sequence: CDR1 LNHDA, CDR2 SQIVND (reference sequence). The CDR3 consists of 15 residues.

On this clone: The read comes to an end 3 residues before the CDR3 does, leaving the germline J gene to fill in the end. This chain connects TRBV19 to TRBJ1-2, with D perhaps TRBD1 (6 bases). This CDR3 has 16 amino acids. V lost 5 bases and J 4 bases, leaving 20 bases between the germline ends. CDR1 LNHDA and CDR2 SQIVND come from the germline V gene (reference sequence). The CDR3 DNA, read in part, is TGTGCCAGTAGTCCTCTTTCAGGGGCACGGGGCTATGGC. Its protein is CASSPLSGARGYG. The full CDR3 reads CASSPLSGARGYGYTF.

By frequency, this clone registers medium-sized. Read sequence stops 3 residues before the CDR3 end, and the germline J gene provides the missing end. V is TRBV29-1 and J is TRBJ2-4, with D possibly matching TRBD2 (5 bases). Germline CDR1 and CDR2: SQVTM and ANQGSEA. The CDR3 runs 13 residues. V shed 4 bases and J shed 0 bases, with 7 bases lying between them. CDR3 DNA, as far as it was read: TGCAGCGTTGGCGGACTAGCCAAAAACATT. This codes for CSVGGLAKNI. The whole CDR3 sequence is CSVGGLAKNIQYF. Using reference TRBV29-1 and TRBJ2-4 for the parts outside the CDR3, the full variable domain is SAVISQKPSRDICQRGTSLTIQCQVDSQVTMMFWYRQQPGQSLTLIATANQGSEATYESGFVIDKFPISRPNLTFSTLTVSNMSPEDSSIYLCSVGGLAKNIQYFGAGTRLSVL.

About this clone itself: The CDR3 end lies 3 residues beyond the end of the read and is filled in from the germline J gene. The rearrangement joins TRBV2 to TRBJ2-7, with D unresolved. Germline CDR1 reads SNHLY; CDR2 reads FYNNEI. The CDR3 is 14 residues long. Trimming removed 5 bases from V and 0 bases from J, with 11 bases in between. The CDR3 is CASSQTDASYEQYF. The CDR3 bases that were read are TGTGCCAGCAGTCAGACTGACGCCTCCTACGAG.

This clone is labeled medium-sized based on frequency. The read ends 3 residues shy of where the CDR3 ends; the end is completed using the germline J gene. V is TRBV18 and J is TRBJ1-4; 10 bases match TRBD1. V trimming: 4 bases; J trimming: 7 bases; junction bases outside the gene matches: 12. The CDR3 runs to 17 residues. Germline lookup yields CDR1 KGHSH and CDR2 LQKENI. The CDR3 bases that were read are TGTGCCAGCTCACATAAAGACTTGGGGACAGGGGCTGAAAAA. Translating it yields CASSHKDLGTGAEK. Given in full, the CDR3 is CASSHKDLGTGAEKLFF.

According to its frequency, this clone is medium-sized (0.01 to 0.1%). The covered CDR3 bases are TGCGCCAGCAGCTACGGACAGGAGAATGAAAAA. Translation gives CASSYGQENEK. The complete CDR3 reads CASSYGQENEKLFF. The chain links TRBV5-1 to TRBJ1-4; TRBD1 matches at 7 bases. The read stops 3 residues short of the end of the CDR3; the missing end is completed from the germline J gene. The germline CDR1 and CDR2 sequences are SGHRS and YFSETQ. V dropped 3 bases and J dropped 5; count of bases not matched to a gene: 4. CDR3 length: 14 residues.